One sample yielded the 32 T cell receptor beta chains listed below, sequenced in a study of blood T cell repertoires in COVID-19. The data were produced by immunoSEQ multiplex PCR, yet TCRdb's version contains in-frame clones alone and is incomplete. Here the sample spans about 290,000 clones, 85% being singletons. The sequenced sample was peripheral blood. All receptors derive from a woman in her fifties or sixties with active or convalescent COVID-19.

The chain carries TRBV10-3 and TRBJ2-2, with a weak D call TRBD1 (5 bases). The ends were cut back, 9 bases at V and 0 bases at J, with 14 bases in the middle. The germline gives CDR1 ENHRY, CDR2 SYGVKD. This CDR3 region has 15 residues. This CDR3 reads CAISRVESNTGELFF. In DNA, the CDR3 is TGTGCCATTTCCAGGGTGGAATCGAACACCGGGGAGCTGTTTTTT.

The chain combines TRBV1 with TRBJ2-5; the D call TRBD2 from the table was never checked on the DNA. TRBV1 corresponds to a pseudogene. The CDR3 runs 15 residues. CDR3 protein: CTSGASGRAAETQYF. CDR3 in DNA: TGCACCTCTGGGGCTAGCGGGAGGGCCGCAGAGACCCAGTACTTC.

The chain uses TRBV7-9 and TRBJ1-4; D might be TRBD1 (6 bases). Germline CDR1 SEHNR, CDR2 FQNEAQ (reference sequence). Trimming removed 2 bases at V and 4 bases at J, with 20 bases between. This CDR3 is built from 18 residues. The CDR3 coding sequence is TGTGCCAGCAGCTTACTATTCGGAACCGGGACAAATAATGAAAAACTGTTTTTT. Translating gives CASSLLFGTGTNNEKLFF.

This chain connects TRBV4-2 to TRBJ2-1; D is perhaps TRBD2 (6 bases). The CDR3 sequence is 15 residues long. The germline V gene encodes CDR1 LGHNA and CDR2 YNFKEQ. The germline V and J ends were trimmed by 0 bases and 3 bases, with 9 bases remaining between them. CDR3 sequence: CASSQEGGDYNEQFF. CDR3 coding DNA: TGTGCCAGCAGCCAAGAGGGCGGGGACTACAATGAGCAGTTCTTC.

The chain links TRBV27 to TRBJ2-3; 8 bases fit TRBD1. The ends lost 5 bases at V and 1 base at J; junction bases unmatched: 5. Germline V gene sequence: CDR1 MNHEY, CDR2 SMNVEV (reference sequence). This CDR3 region has 15 residues. CDR3 bases: TGTGCCAGCAGTGTAGGACAGGGCGGCACAGATACGCAGTATTTT. It codes for CASSVGQGGTDTQYF.

The CDR3 DNA reads TGCAGTGCTAGTCGTGGGCGGGAGGGAATCTACAATGAGCAGTTCTTC. The encoded protein is CSASRGREGIYNEQFF. The rearrangement links TRBV20-1 to TRBJ2-1; 9 nucleotides line up with TRBD2. V lost 3 bases to trimming and J lost 3 bases; unmatched junction nucleotides: 9. Germline V gene sequence: CDR1 DFQATT, CDR2 SNEGSKA (reference sequence). The CDR3 runs 16 residues.

This sequence joins TRBV25-1 and TRBJ1-1; 7 positions match TRBD1. CDR1 is MGHDK and CDR2 is SYGVNS in the germline V gene. V trimming: 8 bases; J trimming: 5 bases; junction bases outside the gene matches: 8. This CDR3 region has 13 residues. The CDR3 bases are TGTGCCAGCTCCTTGACAGGGAAGACTGAAGCTTTCTTT. Protein: CASSLTGKTEAFF.

The V call is TRBV5-4, the J call TRBJ2-2; 10 bases are a match to TRBD2. This CDR3 comprises 16 residues. Germline V lookup: CDR1 SGHNT, CDR2 YYREEE (reference sequence). V lost 4 bases, J lost 1 base, and 4 bases stayed unmatched. CDR3 in amino acids: CASSHRLAGNTGELFF. As DNA, the CDR3 is TGTGCCAGCAGCCACCGACTAGCGGGGAACACCGGGGAGCTGTTTTTT.

This clone was found once. J is TRBJ2-7 and V is TRBV6-5, with 9 positions matching TRBD1. The CDR3 has 15 amino acids. The J segment lost 6 bases and the V segment lost 6 bases, leaving 12 bases of the junction unmatched. Germline V gives CDR1 MNHEY, CDR2 SVGAGI. The CDR3 sequence is CASSRPSGQGAEQYF. CDR3 DNA: TGTGCCAGCAGCCGACCTTCGGGACAGGGAGCCGAGCAGTACTTC.

The V gene is TRBV5-8, the J gene TRBJ2-3; TRBD2 agrees at 7 bases. The CDR3 contains 17 residues. Germline CDR1 and CDR2: SGHTS and YDEGEE. Trimming took 3 bases from V and 4 from J; bases not matched to a gene: 14. CDR3 nucleotides: TGTGCCAGCAGCTGGCGGCGGGAGAGACTTTCTGCAGATACGCAGTATTTT. It specifies CASSWRRERLSADTQYF.

The chain couples TRBV7-8 to TRBJ2-1; D is uncertain. This CDR3 has 14 amino acids. Trimming removed 1 base at V and 12 bases at J, with 16 bases between. CDR1 and CDR2 from the germline V gene are SGHVS and FQNEAQ. DNA for the CDR3: TGTGCCAGCAGCTTAGAGCGAGGAACTTTTGGGCAGTTCTTC. Encoded protein: CASSLERGTFGQFF.

The chain employs TRBV18 and TRBJ1-5; the match to TRBD1 covers 7 bases. The V and J ends lost 2 bases and 5 bases, in that order; junction bases with no gene match: 6. Germline lookup yields CDR1 KGHSH and CDR2 LQKENI. This CDR3 spans 15 amino acids. CDR3 loop: CASSPSTGYDQPQHF. The CDR3 DNA reads as TGTGCCAGCTCACCATCGACAGGGTATGATCAGCCCCAGCATTTT.

In its sample, this clone was seen once. This chain connects TRBV5-4 to TRBJ2-6, with TRBD2 identical over 9 bases. Germline CDR1 and CDR2: SGHNT and YYREEE (reference sequence). CDR3 length: 17 residues. V gave up 2 bases and J gave up 2 bases; unmatched junction bases: 5. CDR3 nucleotide sequence: TGTGCCAGCAGCTTCCGACTAGCGGTTCCTGGGGCCAACGTCCTGACTTTC. Protein: CASSFRLAVPGANVLTF.

J is TRBJ2-3 and V is TRBV15; 8 nucleotides match TRBD2. Losses at the gene ends were 0 bases for V and 9 bases for J; bases not matched to a gene: 17. The CDR3 spans 18 residues. CDR1 and CDR2 (germline): LNHNV, YYDKDF (reference sequence). DNA of the CDR3: TGTGCCACCAGCAGAGAACCCCAGGGAGCGGGAGCCGGCGTGACGCAGTATTTT. This codes for CATSREPQGAGAGVTQYF.

There are a few counts of this clone. The J gene is TRBJ1-2, the V gene TRBV5-1, with 7 bases aligning to TRBD1. The CDR3 consists of 15 residues. Germline loops: CDR1 SGHRS, CDR2 YFSETQ. The V segment lost 4 bases and the J segment 0 bases; nucleotides outside the gene matches: 6. CDR3 DNA sequence: TGCGCCAGCAGCCCGGAGGGACAGACTAACTATGGCTACACCTTC. This encodes CASSPEGQTNYGYTF. The full variable domain, in which reference TRBV5-1 and TRBJ1-2 provide the parts outside the CDR3, is KAGVTQTPRYLIKTRGQQVTLSCSPISGHRSVSWYQQTPGQGLQFLFEYFSETQRNKGNFPGRFSGRQFSNSRSEMNVSTLELGDSALYLCASSPEGQTNYGYTFGSGTRLTVV.

V gene TRBV7-2 combines with J gene TRBJ2-4, with D unresolved. With 7 bases removed from V and 3 bases from J, the gap between germline ends came to 10 bases. The CDR3 is made up of 13 amino acids. The germline gives CDR1 SGHTA, CDR2 FQGNSA. The CDR3 reads CASTPPGKNIQYF. The CDR3, as DNA: TGTGCCAGCACCCCCCCGGGCAAAAACATTCAGTACTTC.

This chain uses TRBV28 with TRBJ2-7; 12 nucleotides match TRBD2. Germline lookup yields CDR1 MDHEN and CDR2 SYDVKM. CDR3 length: 17 residues. J was trimmed by 2 bases and V by 0 bases; bases with no gene match: 5. The CDR3 coding sequence is TGTGCCAGCAGTTTATGGCTAGCGGGAGGGAGCACCTACGAGCAGTACTTC. Translation gives CASSLWLAGGSTYEQYF.

The chain joins TRBV19 to TRBJ1-2, with unresolved D. CDR3 length equals 13 residues. Germline V gene data show CDR1 as LNHDA and CDR2 as SQIVND (reference sequence). The germline V and J ends were trimmed by 5 bases and 8 bases, with 15 bases remaining between them. The CDR3: CASSPKPLLGYTF. CDR3 DNA sequence: TGTGCCAGTAGTCCAAAACCGTTACTAGGCTACACCTTC.

The CDR3 nucleotides read TGTGCCAGCAGCTTGGTGCGGGGGCGCGCTGAAGCAGATACGCAGTATTTT. Translating it yields CASSLVRGRAEADTQYF. This chain links TRBV5-4 with TRBJ2-3, with TRBD2 as a possible D gene (7 bases). V was shortened by 0 bases and J by 4 bases, with 18 bases between the two germline ends. CDR1 is SGHNT, CDR2 YYREEE, per germline (reference sequence). The length of the CDR3 is 17 residues.

The chain links TRBV5-5 to TRBJ1-1; a possible D gene is TRBD1 (6 bases). The CDR3 has 14 residues. Trimming shortened V by 4 bases and J by 9 bases, and 19 bases separated the two germline ends. The germline CDR1 and CDR2 sequences are SGHKS and YYEKEE (reference sequence). CDR3 coding DNA: TGTGCCAGCAGCCCATTTACAGGGACCGCTAAAGCTTTCTTT. It yields the protein CASSPFTGTAKAFF.

The gene calls are TRBV5-8 and TRBJ2-1; the D is unclear. Germline-derived CDR1 and CDR2 are SGHTS and YDEGEE. Between the trimmed V and J ends, which lost 0 bases and 13 bases, there was a span of 5 bases. This CDR3 is built from 10 residues. CDR3 sequence reads: CASSLALQFF. As DNA, the CDR3 is TGTGCCAGCAGCTTGGCTCTCCAGTTCTTC.

This chain uses TRBV7-9 with TRBJ1-3; D not resolved. CDR1 is SEHNR, CDR2 FQNEAQ, per germline (reference sequence). Trimming removed 5 bases at V and 5 bases at J, with 16 bases between. The CDR3 covers 15 residues. CDR3: CASSDWEVGRNTIYF. CDR3 coding DNA: TGTGCCAGCAGCGACTGGGAGGTTGGGAGAAACACCATATATTTT.

This chain links TRBV3-1 (or the pseudogene TRBV3-2) with TRBJ1-2, with D possibly TRBD1 on 5 matching bases. Trimming took off 3 bases at V and 5 bases at J, with 13 bases between the two ends. CDR1 LGHDT and CDR2 YNNKEL come from the germline V gene (reference sequence). This CDR3 comprises 14 residues. This chain's CDR3 is CASSQGEGEYGYTF. CDR3 bases: TGTGCCAGCAGCCAGGGGGAGGGAGAATATGGCTACACCTTC.

The genes are TRBV28 and TRBJ1-5, with a weak D call TRBD1 (5 bases). Deletions cut 9 bases from V and 5 bases from J, with 23 bases between. From germline, CDR1 is MDHEN and CDR2 SYDVKM. The CDR3 extends over 16 amino acids. The CDR3 DNA is TGTGCCAGTAAAGGGGCGGGAGGTGGTTGGGATCAGCCCCAGCATTTT. The encoded protein is CASKGAGGGWDQPQHF.

The J gene is TRBJ2-1, the V gene TRBV12-3 or TRBV12-4; D is undetermined. The CDR3 loop spans 12 amino acids. V was pared by 5 bases and J by 9 bases, with 11 bases between. CDR3 protein: CASSPYPLEQFF. DNA for the CDR3: TGTGCCAGCAGTCCCTATCCTCTTGAGCAGTTCTTC.

V and J are TRBV28 and TRBJ1-5; 11 nucleotides align to TRBD1. The CDR3 extends over 21 amino acids. The ends lost 6 bases at V and 2 bases at J; junction bases unmatched: 21. Germline V gene data show CDR1 as MDHEN and CDR2 as SYDVKM. The CDR3 region has the DNA TGTGCCAGCAGCCGCTTGGTATCCGGGACAGGGGGGCCCGTGGGCAATCAGCCCCAGCATTTT. Translating gives CASSRLVSGTGGPVGNQPQHF.

The chain recombines TRBV3-1 (or the pseudogene TRBV3-2) with TRBJ2-1; D possibly corresponds to TRBD2 (6 bases). Trimming took off 0 bases at V and 12 bases at J, with 15 bases between the two ends. Germline CDR1 LGHDT, CDR2 YNNKEL (reference sequence). The CDR3 is 14 residues long. CDR3 region: CASSQEVSGGRQFF. In nucleotides, the CDR3 is TGTGCCAGCAGCCAAGAGGTTAGCGGAGGTCGGCAGTTCTTC.

The chain is built from TRBV19 and TRBJ2-1; TRBD1 matches at 8 bases. After removal of 4 bases from V and 6 bases from J, the junction contained 5 bases not matched to a gene. CDR3 length: 14 residues. Germline V gene sequence: CDR1 LNHDA, CDR2 SQIVND (reference sequence). The CDR3 nucleotides read TGTGCCAGTAGTACCGTGACAGGGGCCAATGAGCAGTTCTTC. Its translation is CASSTVTGANEQFF.

The chain recombines TRBV4-1 with TRBJ2-7; TRBD2 matches 13 bases. Germline values: CDR1 MGHRA, CDR2 YSYEKL. The CDR3 totals 18 residues. V gave up 4 bases and J gave up 5 bases; unmatched junction bases: 14. The CDR3 DNA sequence: TGCGCCAGCAGCCCCACTAGCGGGAGGGCCTGGTTTACAGACGAGCAGTACTTC. This sequence encodes CASSPTSGRAWFTDEQYF.

The chain carries TRBV5-1 and TRBJ2-2, with 7 bases matching TRBD2. Per the germline V gene, CDR1 is SGHRS and CDR2 is YFSETQ. Unmatched junction bases numbered 5, after V lost 0 bases and J lost 6 bases. The CDR3 sequence is 15 residues long. DNA for the CDR3: TGCGCCAGCAGCTTGGCCGCACTAGCGCCCGGGGAGCTGTTTTTT. The encoded protein is CASSLAALAPGELFF.

The chain couples TRBV11-2 to TRBJ2-1; TRBD2 aligns across 7 bases. The CDR3 runs to 15 residues. Losses at the gene ends were 2 bases for V and 6 bases for J; bases not matched to a gene: 7. Germline V gene lookup returns CDR1 SGHAT and CDR2 FQNNGV. The CDR3 protein is CASSLLRGSGNEQFF. DNA for the CDR3: TGTGCCAGCAGCTTATTGCGGGGGTCGGGCAATGAGCAGTTCTTC.

The chain recombines TRBV7-9 with TRBJ1-2, with D hard to call. This CDR3 region has 13 residues. Germline CDR1 SEHNR, CDR2 FQNEAQ (reference sequence). V lost 5 bases and J lost 8, with 15 bases in between. In DNA form, the CDR3 reads TGTGCCAGCAGCACCCCCGGCTACGGGGGCTACACCTTC. It encodes CASSTPGYGGYTF. Looking up the rest from reference TRBV7-9 and TRBJ1-2 gives the full variable domain: DTGVSQNPRHKITKRGQNVTFRCDPISEHNRLYWYRQTLGQGPEFLTYFQNEAQLEKSRLLSDRFSAERPKGSFSTLEIQRTEQGDSAMYLCASSTPGYGGYTFGSGTRLTVV.